The 32 T cell receptor beta chains below were found in one sample sequenced in a study of blood T cell repertoires in COVID-19. Repertoires were generated with immunoSEQ multiplex PCR, while TCRdb's copy carries only in-frame clones and drops some. The sample has about 64,000 clones; roughly 75% are singletons. The sequenced material came from peripheral blood. The source of these receptors is a man aged 60 to 75 with COVID-19, enrolled during active disease.

The rearrangement links TRBV30 to TRBJ1-4; TRBD1 agrees at 10 bases. Germline V gene data show CDR1 as GTSNPN and CDR2 as SVGIG (reference sequence). CDR3 size: 15 residues. J gave up 10 bases and V 0 bases, and 8 bases lay outside the gene matches. CDR3 DNA sequence: TGTGCCTGGAGTGTATCCGACAGGGGGCGCGCAAAACTGTTTTTT. The encoded protein is CAWSVSDRGRAKLFF.

The J gene is TRBJ2-7, the V gene TRBV7-3, with D maybe TRBD2 (5 bases). The V and J ends lost 8 bases and 3 bases respectively, with 26 bases between them. Germline CDR1 SGHTA, CDR2 FQGTGA. The CDR3 loop spans 17 amino acids. The CDR3 coding sequence is TGTGCCAGCGGCCGCTCGGGGTCGGACTCCCTCAGCTACGAGCAGTACTTC. This codes for CASGRSGSDSLSYEQYF.

The CDR3 DNA sequence: TGTGCCAGCAGTCTAGGAAGCCAAGGGGTAGGGGAGCAGTACTTC. It yields the protein CASSLGSQGVGEQYF. The rearrangement joins TRBV6-5 to TRBJ2-7; a weak D match, TRBD1 (5 bases). The CDR3 sequence is 15 residues long. Trimming left V 5 bases short and J 7 bases short, with 21 bases between. From germline, CDR1 is MNHEY and CDR2 SVGAGI.

The chain employs TRBV30 and TRBJ2-3, with 16 nucleotides matching TRBD2. This CDR3 has 17 amino acids. The ends lost 3 bases at V and 4 bases at J; junction bases unmatched: 7. In germline, CDR1 is GTSNPN, CDR2 SVGIG (reference sequence). In DNA form, the CDR3 reads TGTGCCTGGAGGGGACTAGCGGGGGGGATTAGCCCAGATACGCAGTATTTT. Encoded protein: CAWRGLAGGISPDTQYF.

This chain uses TRBV11-2 with TRBJ2-7, with 11 bases identical to TRBD2. Germline lookup yields CDR1 SGHAT and CDR2 FQNNGV. J was trimmed by 5 bases and V by 5 bases; bases with no gene match: 8. The CDR3 runs 15 residues. The CDR3, as DNA: TGTGCCAGCAGCCGCGCCCTAGCGGGAGGTGACGAGCAGTACTTC. This codes for CASSRALAGGDEQYF.

The chain recombines TRBV19 with TRBJ1-2; D unresolved. Trimming removed 7 bases from V and 3 bases from J, with 18 bases in between. The CDR3 length is 15 residues. Germline V gene data show CDR1 as LNHDA and CDR2 as SQIVND (reference sequence). The CDR3 sequence: CASNPLEGSDYGYTF. CDR3 in DNA: TGTGCCAGTAACCCCCTGGAGGGAAGTGACTATGGCTACACCTTC.

The gene calls are TRBV6-1 and TRBJ2-7; D might be TRBD2 (6 bases). Trimming cost V 1 base and J 3 bases, with 13 bases left between them. This CDR3 region has 15 residues. Looked up from germline, CDR1 is MNHNS and CDR2 is SASEGT. CDR3 bases: TGTGCCAGCAGTGAAGGTCTTGTGGGGGGCTACGAGCAGTACTTC. The encoded protein is CASSEGLVGGYEQYF.

The rearrangement links TRBV28 to TRBJ1-1; D is undetermined. V was cut by 6 bases and J by 7 bases, with 6 bases left in between. CDR1 and CDR2 from the germline V gene are MDHEN and SYDVKM. CDR3 length: 10 residues. Here the CDR3 reads CASRRVEAFF. In DNA form, the CDR3 reads TGTGCCAGCAGGAGGGTTGAAGCTTTCTTT.

The CDR3 region is CASGLTGSGYTF. CDR3 in DNA: TGTGCTAGTGGTTTGACAGGGTCCGGCTACACCTTC. The V and J genes are TRBV12-5 and TRBJ1-2; a weak D match, TRBD1 (6 bases). This CDR3 has 12 amino acids. Trimming pared 2 bases from V and 8 bases from J, leaving 9 bases between. CDR1 LGHNT and CDR2 FRNRAP come from the germline V gene.

The gene calls are TRBV5-1 and TRBJ2-3, with 7 positions matching TRBD2. CDR3 length: 16 residues. Per germline, CDR1 SGHRS and CDR2 YFSETQ. V shed 0 bases and J 3 bases; nucleotides not matched to a gene: 7. As DNA, the CDR3 is TGCGCCAGCAGCTTGGTGGCTAGCGGACTAACAGATACGCAGTATTTT. This codes for CASSLVASGLTDTQYF.

The rearrangement links TRBV18 to TRBJ2-3, with D possibly matching TRBD2 (6 bases). This CDR3 contains 11 residues. Germline CDR1 reads KGHSH; CDR2 reads LQKENI. Trimming stripped 3 bases from V and 14 bases from J, with 12 bases between. The CDR3 region is CASSPGGERYF. The CDR3 nucleotides are TGTGCCAGCTCACCCGGAGGGGAGCGGTATTTT.

The CDR3 nucleotides are TGTGCCATCAGTTTAGCGGGAGGAACCTACAATGAGCAGTTCTTC. Amino acid sequence: CAISLAGGTYNEQFF. V and J are TRBV10-3 and TRBJ2-1, with 10 bases fitting TRBD2. J gave up 2 bases and V 5 bases, and 3 bases lay outside the gene matches. This CDR3 spans 15 amino acids. The germline V gene has CDR1 ENHRY and CDR2 SYGVKD.

The genes are TRBV27 and TRBJ2-3, with TRBD1 identical over 8 bases. This CDR3 contains 14 residues. The germline V gene encodes CDR1 MNHEY and CDR2 SMNVEV (reference sequence). Trimming at V came to 0 bases and at J to 6 bases, leaving 2 bases not matched to a gene. CDR3 in amino acids: CASSLSRQGDTQYF. The CDR3 nucleotides are TGTGCCAGCAGTTTATCTAGACAGGGGGATACGCAGTATTTT.

The chain uses TRBV18 and TRBJ2-1; D ambiguous. CDR3 length equals 14 residues. Trimming cost V 3 bases and J 8 bases, with 14 bases left between them. Germline loops: CDR1 KGHSH, CDR2 LQKENI. CDR3 sequence reads: CASSPGVSPYEQFF. The CDR3 nucleotides read TGTGCCAGCTCACCTGGTGTTAGTCCCTATGAGCAGTTCTTC.

The count of this clone is one. The genes are TRBV19 and TRBJ1-6; D not resolved. CDR1 is LNHDA and CDR2 is SQIVND in the germline V gene (reference sequence). Trimming shortened V by 0 bases and J by 9 bases, and 12 bases separated the two germline ends. The CDR3 has 15 amino acids. The CDR3 reads CASSIEEGARSPLHF. The DNA for the CDR3 is TGTGCCAGTAGTATAGAGGAGGGAGCTCGTTCACCCCTCCACTTT. The variable domain in full, with the rest retrieved from reference TRBV19 and TRBJ1-6, is DGGITQSPKYLFRKEGQNVTLSCEQNLNHDAMYWYRQDPGQGLRLIYYSQIVNDFQKGDIAEGYSVSREKKESFPLTVTSAQKNPTAFYLCASSIEEGARSPLHFGNGTRLTVT.

The chain is built from TRBV18 and TRBJ2-7, with 16 positions matching TRBD2. Germline V lookup: CDR1 KGHSH, CDR2 LQKENI. Germline trimming cut 3 bases from V and 7 bases from J; bases unmatched to any gene: 6. This CDR3 contains 16 residues. This CDR3 reads CASSPGTSGRAGEQYF. CDR3 bases: TGTGCCAGCTCACCCGGGACTAGCGGGAGGGCGGGAGAGCAGTACTTC.

A few counts support this clone. Here the CDR3 reads CASSLDEGLHTGELFF. CDR3 nucleotide sequence: TGTGCCAGCAGCTTAGATGAGGGATTACACACCGGGGAGCTGTTTTTT. The gene calls are TRBV7-7 and TRBJ2-2; tentatively, D is TRBD2 (5 bases). The germline CDR1 and CDR2 sequences are SSHAT and FNYEAQ (reference sequence). This CDR3 spans 16 amino acids. Trimming shortened V by 1 base and J by 3 bases, and 12 bases separated the two germline ends. Variable domain in full (rest from reference TRBV7-7 and TRBJ2-2): GAGVSQSPRYKVTKRGQDVTLRCDPISSHATLYWYQQALGQGPEFLTYFNYEAQPDKSGLPSDRFSAERPEGSISTLTIQRTEQRDSAMYRCASSLDEGLHTGELFFGEGSRLTVL.

The V and J genes are TRBV5-1 and TRBJ2-3; D not certain. Looked up from germline, CDR1 is SGHRS and CDR2 is YFSETQ. Trimming left V 4 bases short and J 0 bases short, with 12 bases between. This CDR3 spans 15 amino acids. CDR3 loop: CASSEWSASTDTQYF. The CDR3 DNA follows: TGCGCCAGCAGCGAGTGGAGCGCGAGCACAGATACGCAGTATTTT.

This chain joins TRBV19 and TRBJ1-5; D is possibly TRBD1 (5 bases). The CDR3 has 14 residues. The V end was cut by 5 bases, the J end by 4 bases, with 12 bases between. Germline assignment: CDR1 LNHDA and CDR2 SQIVND (reference sequence). The CDR3 DNA reads TGTGCCAGTAGTGGGACGGGAGGGAATCAGCCCCAGCATTTT. This encodes CASSGTGGNQPQHF. Complete variable domain (other parts from reference TRBV19 and TRBJ1-5): DGGITQSPKYLFRKEGQNVTLSCEQNLNHDAMYWYRQDPGQGLRLIYYSQIVNDFQKGDIAEGYSVSREKKESFPLTVTSAQKNPTAFYLCASSGTGGNQPQHFGDGTRLSIL.

This sequence joins TRBV19 and TRBJ2-7; D possibly corresponds to TRBD2 (6 bases). The CDR3 is 16 residues long. Germline V CDR1 and CDR2: LNHDA, SQIVND (reference sequence). V lost 4 bases to trimming and J lost 6 bases, with 22 bases between them. As DNA, the CDR3 is TGTGCCAGTAGTAGCCTAGGGACTCGTGGTGATCTCGAGCAGTACTTC. Its protein product is CASSSLGTRGDLEQYF. Full variable domain (missing parts from reference TRBV19 and TRBJ2-7): DGGITQSPKYLFRKEGQNVTLSCEQNLNHDAMYWYRQDPGQGLRLIYYSQIVNDFQKGDIAEGYSVSREKKESFPLTVTSAQKNPTAFYLCASSSLGTRGDLEQYFGPGTRLTVT.

In this sample, this clone turned up once. This chain's CDR3 is CASSFGGDTEAFF. DNA for the CDR3: TGTGCCAGCAGCTTCGGGGGGGACACTGAAGCTTTCTTT. The genes are TRBV5-5 and TRBJ1-1; a weak D match, TRBD1 (5 bases). This CDR3 is 13 amino acids long. Germline V gene sequence: CDR1 SGHKS, CDR2 YYEKEE (reference sequence). V was pared by 2 bases and J by 3 bases, with 8 bases between.

This clone came up a few times. The chain links TRBV9 to TRBJ1-6; 7 bases align to TRBD1. J lost 6 bases, V lost 2 bases, and 8 bases had no gene match. CDR3 length equals 16 residues. CDR1 is SGDLS, CDR2 YYNGEE, per germline. For the CDR3, the DNA is TGTGCCAGCAGCGTCCAACCGGGACAGTCTAATTCACCCCTCCACTTT. Its protein is CASSVQPGQSNSPLHF.

The V call is TRBV12-3 or TRBV12-4, the J call TRBJ1-4; no definite D call. The CDR3 is 13 residues long. V lost 4 bases and J lost 7, with 10 bases in between. The CDR3 DNA sequence: TGTGCCAGCAGTTCACGGGTCTTTGAAAAACTGTTTTTT. This sequence encodes CASSSRVFEKLFF.

The chain uses TRBV3-1 (or the pseudogene TRBV3-2) and TRBJ2-1, with D unclear. The germline V gene has CDR1 LGHDT and CDR2 YNNKEL (reference sequence). Trimming cost V 1 base and J 9 bases, with 13 bases left between them. The CDR3 length is 14 residues. CDR3 bases: TGTGCCAGCAGCCAAGTTTCCTGGGCAAGTGAGCAGTTCTTC. Protein sequence: CASSQVSWASEQFF.

The gene calls are TRBV7-2 and TRBJ2-7; D unresolved. V lost 6 bases and J 0 bases, leaving 9 bases between the germline ends. Looked up from germline, CDR1 is SGHTA and CDR2 is FQGNSA. The CDR3 has 13 residues. The CDR3 spells CASRVGSSYEQYF. The CDR3 DNA reads as TGTGCCAGCAGGGTCGGGTCCTCCTACGAGCAGTACTTC.

V usage is TRBV30 and J usage is TRBJ2-5, with D unresolved. The CDR3 is 12 amino acids. CDR1 and CDR2 (germline): GTSNPN, SVGIG (reference sequence). Trimming left V 3 bases short and J 5 bases short, with 10 bases between. CDR3 in DNA: TGTGCCTGGAGACCGACTCCGGAGACCCAGTACTTC. Translated: CAWRPTPETQYF.

The chain carries TRBV28 and TRBJ2-7, with no clear D. Germline CDR1 is MDHEN and CDR2 is SYDVKM. V lost 5 bases and J lost 3, with 8 bases in between. The CDR3 extends over 12 amino acids. CDR3 in amino acids: CASSVSFYEQYF. CDR3 coding DNA: TGTGCCAGCAGTGTATCATTCTACGAGCAGTACTTC.

The rearrangement joins TRBV28 to TRBJ1-2, with 8 bases that match TRBD1. Germline values: CDR1 MDHEN, CDR2 SYDVKM. The CDR3 has 13 residues. J was trimmed by 4 bases and V by 3 bases; bases with no gene match: 1. CDR3 bases: TGTGCCAGCAGTTTGCAGGGGGCCTATGGCTACACCTTC. Its protein is CASSLQGAYGYTF.

J is TRBJ1-1 and V is TRBV30; 7 nucleotides agree with TRBD1. Germline loops: CDR1 GTSNPN, CDR2 SVGIG (reference sequence). V was clipped by 1 base and J by 1 base; unmatched bases: 0. The CDR3 is made up of 13 amino acids. DNA for the CDR3: TGTGCCTGGAGTGGGACAGGGAACACTGAAGCTTTCTTT. Its protein product is CAWSGTGNTEAFF.

This clone was seen a few times. The genes are TRBV19 and TRBJ1-2; 8 bases are shared with TRBD1. V trimming: 5 bases; J trimming: 5 bases; junction bases outside the gene matches: 7. CDR1 and CDR2 from the germline V gene are LNHDA and SQIVND (reference sequence). This CDR3 contains 14 residues. DNA for the CDR3: TGTGCCAGTAGTCTGGACAGGGCCGGGTATGGCTACACCTTC. Its translation: CASSLDRAGYGYTF.

The chain has TRBV28 and TRBJ1-3, with 8 bases fitting TRBD1. V was clipped by 2 bases and J by 2 bases; unmatched bases: 8. This CDR3 has 17 amino acids. Per the germline V gene, CDR1 is MDHEN and CDR2 is SYDVKM. CDR3 region: CASSLPGQGLAGNTIYF. In DNA form, the CDR3 reads TGTGCCAGCAGTTTACCCGGACAGGGCCTGGCTGGAAACACCATATATTTT.

The chain links TRBV3-1 (or the pseudogene TRBV3-2) to TRBJ1-3, with D possibly being TRBD1 (6 bases). This CDR3 has 13 amino acids. CDR1 LGHDT and CDR2 YNNKEL come from the germline V gene (reference sequence). V was pared by 4 bases and J by 3 bases, with 7 bases between. As DNA, the CDR3 is TGTGCCAGCAGCCGGACAGATGGAAACACCATATATTTT. Translated, it gives CASSRTDGNTIYF.